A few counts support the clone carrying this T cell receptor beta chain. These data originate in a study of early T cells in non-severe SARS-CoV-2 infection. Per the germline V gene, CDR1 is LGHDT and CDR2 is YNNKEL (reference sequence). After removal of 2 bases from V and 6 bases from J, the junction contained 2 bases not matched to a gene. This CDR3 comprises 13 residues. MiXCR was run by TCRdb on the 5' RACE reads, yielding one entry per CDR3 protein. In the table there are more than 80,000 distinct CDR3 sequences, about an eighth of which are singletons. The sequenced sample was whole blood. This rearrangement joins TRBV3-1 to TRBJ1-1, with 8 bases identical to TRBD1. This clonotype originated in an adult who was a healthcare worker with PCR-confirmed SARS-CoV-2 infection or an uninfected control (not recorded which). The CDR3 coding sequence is TGTGCCAGCAGCCAACCGACAGGGGCTGAAGCTTTCTTT. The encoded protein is CASSQPTGAEAFF.